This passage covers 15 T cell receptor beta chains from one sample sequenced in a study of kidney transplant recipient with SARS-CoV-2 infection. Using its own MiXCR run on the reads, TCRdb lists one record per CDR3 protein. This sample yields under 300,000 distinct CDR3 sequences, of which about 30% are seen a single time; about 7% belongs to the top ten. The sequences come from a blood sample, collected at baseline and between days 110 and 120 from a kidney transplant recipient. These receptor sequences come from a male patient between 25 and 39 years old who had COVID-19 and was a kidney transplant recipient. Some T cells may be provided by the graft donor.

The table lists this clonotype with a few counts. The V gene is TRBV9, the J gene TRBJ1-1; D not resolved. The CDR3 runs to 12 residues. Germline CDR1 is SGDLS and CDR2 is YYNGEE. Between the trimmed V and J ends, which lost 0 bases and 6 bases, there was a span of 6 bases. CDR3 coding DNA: TGTGCCAGCAGCGTAGCAGGAGCTGAAGCTTTCTTT. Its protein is CASSVAGAEAFF.

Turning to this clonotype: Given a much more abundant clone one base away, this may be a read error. The CDR3 loop reads CTSSSTDCIGKTYGYTF. As DNA, the CDR3 is TGTACCAGCAGTTCCACCGACTGCATCGGAAAGACCTATGGCTACACCTTC. The J gene is TRBJ1-2, the V gene TRBV6-2 or TRBV6-3, with unresolved D. The CDR3 covers 17 residues. Per germline, CDR1 MNHEY and CDR2 SVGEGT.

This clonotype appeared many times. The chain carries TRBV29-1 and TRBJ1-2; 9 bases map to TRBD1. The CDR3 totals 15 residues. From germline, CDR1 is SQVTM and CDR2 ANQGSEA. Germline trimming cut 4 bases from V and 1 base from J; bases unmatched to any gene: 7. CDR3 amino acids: CSVGATGGINYGYTF. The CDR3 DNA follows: TGCAGCGTTGGGGCGACAGGGGGTATTAACTATGGCTACACCTTC.

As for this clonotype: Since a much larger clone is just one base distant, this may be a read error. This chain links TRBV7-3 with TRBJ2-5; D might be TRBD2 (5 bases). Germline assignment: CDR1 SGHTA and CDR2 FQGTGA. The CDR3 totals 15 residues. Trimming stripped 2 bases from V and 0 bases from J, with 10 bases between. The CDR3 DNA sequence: TGTGCCAGCAGCTTAGGTGAGGGTGACCAAGAGACCCAGTACTTC. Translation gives CASSLGEGDQETQYF.

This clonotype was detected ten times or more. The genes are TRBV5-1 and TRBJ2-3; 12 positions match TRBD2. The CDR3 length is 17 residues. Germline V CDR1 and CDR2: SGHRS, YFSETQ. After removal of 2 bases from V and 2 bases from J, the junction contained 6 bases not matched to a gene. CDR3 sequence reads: CASSLGLAGILTDTQYF. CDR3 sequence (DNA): TGCGCCAGCAGCTTAGGACTAGCGGGAATCCTCACAGATACGCAGTATTTT.

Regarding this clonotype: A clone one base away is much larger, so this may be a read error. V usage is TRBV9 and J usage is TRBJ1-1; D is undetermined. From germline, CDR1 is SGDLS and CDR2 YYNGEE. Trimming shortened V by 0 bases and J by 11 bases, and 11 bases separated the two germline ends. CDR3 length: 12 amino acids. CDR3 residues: CASSVDDKVAFF. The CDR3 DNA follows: TGTGCCAGCAGCGTAGATGACAAGGTGGCTTTCTTT.

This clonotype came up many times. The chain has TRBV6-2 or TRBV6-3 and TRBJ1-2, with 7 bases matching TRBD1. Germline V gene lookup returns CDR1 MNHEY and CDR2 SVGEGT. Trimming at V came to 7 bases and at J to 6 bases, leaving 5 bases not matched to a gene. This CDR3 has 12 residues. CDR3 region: CASNTGEDGYTF. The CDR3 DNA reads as TGTGCCAGCAATACAGGGGAGGATGGCTACACCTTC.

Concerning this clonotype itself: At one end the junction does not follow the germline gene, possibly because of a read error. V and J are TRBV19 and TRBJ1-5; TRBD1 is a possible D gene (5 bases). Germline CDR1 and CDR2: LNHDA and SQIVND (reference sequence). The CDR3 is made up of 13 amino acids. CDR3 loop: CANSIRVNQPQHF. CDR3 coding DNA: TGTGCCAATAGTATCAGGGTTAATCAGCCCCAGCATTTT.

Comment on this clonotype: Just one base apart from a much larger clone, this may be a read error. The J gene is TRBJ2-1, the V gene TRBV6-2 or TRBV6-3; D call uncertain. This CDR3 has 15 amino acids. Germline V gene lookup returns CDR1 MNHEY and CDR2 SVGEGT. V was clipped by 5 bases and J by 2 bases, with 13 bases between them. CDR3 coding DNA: TGTGCCAGCAGTGGAGACTGGCCCGCCTACAATGAGCAGTTCTTC. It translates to CASSGDWPAYNEQFF.

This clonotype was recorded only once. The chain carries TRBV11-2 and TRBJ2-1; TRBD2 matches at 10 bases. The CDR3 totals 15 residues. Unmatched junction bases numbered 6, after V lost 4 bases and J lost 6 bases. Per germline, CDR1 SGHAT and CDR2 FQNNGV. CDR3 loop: CASSSLAGESNEQFF. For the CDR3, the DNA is TGTGCCAGCAGCTCCCTAGCGGGAGAGTCCAATGAGCAGTTCTTC. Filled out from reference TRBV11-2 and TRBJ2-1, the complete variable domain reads EAGVAQSPRYKIIEKRQSVAFWCNPISGHATLYWYQQILGQGPKLLIQFQNNGVVDDSQLPKDRFSAERLKGVDSTLKIQPAKLEDSAVYLCASSSLAGESNEQFFGPGTRLTVL.

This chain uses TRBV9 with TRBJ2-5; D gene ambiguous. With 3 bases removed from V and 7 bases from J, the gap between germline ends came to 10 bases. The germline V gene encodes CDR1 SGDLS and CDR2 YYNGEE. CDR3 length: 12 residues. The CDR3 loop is CASSAMTGTQYF. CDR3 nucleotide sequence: TGTGCCAGCAGCGCGATGACCGGGACCCAGTACTTC.

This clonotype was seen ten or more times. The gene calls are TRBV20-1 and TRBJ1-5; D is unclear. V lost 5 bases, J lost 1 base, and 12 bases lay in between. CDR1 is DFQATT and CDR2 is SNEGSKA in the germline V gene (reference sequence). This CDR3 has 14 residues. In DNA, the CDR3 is TGCAGTGCTCTCGGATCTGGGAGCAATCAGCCCCAGCATTTT. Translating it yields CSALGSGSNQPQHF.

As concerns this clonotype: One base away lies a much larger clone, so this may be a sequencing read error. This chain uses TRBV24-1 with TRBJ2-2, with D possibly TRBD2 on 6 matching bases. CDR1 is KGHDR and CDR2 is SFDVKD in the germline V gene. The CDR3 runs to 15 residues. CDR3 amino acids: CATSDLGLSTGGLFF. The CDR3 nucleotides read TGTGCCACCAGTGATTTAGGACTTAGCACCGGGGGGCTGTTTTTT.

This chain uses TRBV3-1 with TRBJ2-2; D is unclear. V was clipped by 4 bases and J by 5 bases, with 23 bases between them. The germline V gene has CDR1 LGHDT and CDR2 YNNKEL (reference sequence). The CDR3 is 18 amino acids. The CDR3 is CASSRIDLISGLTGELFF. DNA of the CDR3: TGTGCCAGCAGCCGTATCGATCTCATTTCAGGCTTGACCGGGGAGCTGTTTTTT.

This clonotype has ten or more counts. The CDR3 region is CASSRRDWGSYNSPLHF. The CDR3 DNA follows: TGTGCCAGCAGCCGCCGGGACTGGGGCTCCTATAATTCACCCCTCCACTTT. The chain has TRBV11-3 and TRBJ1-6, with D perhaps TRBD1 (5 bases). CDR3 size: 17 residues. Trimming shortened V by 5 bases and J by 0 bases, and 14 bases separated the two germline ends. Germline CDR1 reads SGHNT; CDR2 reads YENEEA.